This T cell receptor beta chain is drawn from a study of T cells in Graves' hyperthyroidism and ophthalmopathy. Whole-study findings and limits: The model's output predicted ophthalmopathy at a median of approximately 6.5 months prior to onset.

Per germline, CDR1 LNHDA and CDR2 SQIVND (reference sequence). Between the trimmed V and J ends, which lost 1 base and 7 bases, there was a span of 14 bases. This CDR3 spans 15 amino acids. At least ten counts were recorded for this clonotype. What it recognizes is unknown. The hyperthyroidism patients had all been newly diagnosed, and their disease duration was under 2 months. Their ages ranged from 18 to 65 years. TCR beta CDR3 regions were amplified from RNA transcripts. Using the HTBI primer set, a first-round RT-PCR was run on the TCR CDR3. TCRdb redid the calling of the multiplex PCR reads with MiXCR, one entry per CDR3 protein. The sample shows about 300,000 distinct CDR3 sequences, more than 10% of them seen only once.

The receptor comes from a woman aged 25-40 years with Graves' hyperthyroidism that later progressed to Graves' ophthalmopathy. The material sequenced was blood. This rearrangement joins TRBV19 to TRBJ2-1; the D is unclear. The CDR3 DNA reads TGTGCCAGTAGTATAGGATTTTCCCTTCCGAATGAGCAGTTCTTC. Protein sequence: CASSIGFSLPNEQFF.